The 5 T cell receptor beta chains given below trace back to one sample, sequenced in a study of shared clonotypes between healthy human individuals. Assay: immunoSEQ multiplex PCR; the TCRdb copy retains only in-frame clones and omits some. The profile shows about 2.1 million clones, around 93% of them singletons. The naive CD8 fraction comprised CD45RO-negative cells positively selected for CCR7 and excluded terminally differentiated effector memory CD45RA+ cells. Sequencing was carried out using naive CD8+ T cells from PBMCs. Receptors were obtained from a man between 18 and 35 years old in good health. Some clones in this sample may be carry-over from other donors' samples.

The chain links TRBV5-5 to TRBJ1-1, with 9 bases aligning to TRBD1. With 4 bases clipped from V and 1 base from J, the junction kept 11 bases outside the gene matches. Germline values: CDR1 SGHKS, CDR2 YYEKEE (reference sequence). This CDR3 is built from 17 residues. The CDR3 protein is CASSGRRQGVGNTEAFF. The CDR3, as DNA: TGTGCCAGCAGCGGAAGGAGACAGGGGGTTGGGAACACTGAAGCTTTCTTT.

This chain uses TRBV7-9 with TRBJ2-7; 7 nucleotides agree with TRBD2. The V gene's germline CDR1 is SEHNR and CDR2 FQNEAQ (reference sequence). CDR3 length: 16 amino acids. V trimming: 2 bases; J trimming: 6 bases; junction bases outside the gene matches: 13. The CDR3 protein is CASSLRSREGGGEQYF. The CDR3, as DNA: TGTGCCAGCAGCTTAAGGTCGAGGGAGGGCGGAGGCGAGCAGTACTTC. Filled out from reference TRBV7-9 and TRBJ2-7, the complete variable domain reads DTGVSQNPRHKITKRGQNVTFRCDPISEHNRLYWYRQTLGQGPEFLTYFQNEAQLEKSRLLSDRFSAERPKGSFSTLEIQRTEQGDSAMYLCASSLRSREGGGEQYFGPGTRLTVT.

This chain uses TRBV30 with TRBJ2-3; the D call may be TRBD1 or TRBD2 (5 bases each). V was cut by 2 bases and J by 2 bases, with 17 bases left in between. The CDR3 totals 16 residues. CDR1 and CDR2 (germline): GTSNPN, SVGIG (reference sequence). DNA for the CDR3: TGTGCCTGGAGTTCATTAGGACGGGGCATCACAGATACGCAGTATTTT. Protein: CAWSSLGRGITDTQYF. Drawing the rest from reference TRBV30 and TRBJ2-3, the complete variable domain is SQTIHQWPATLVQPVGSPLSLECTVEGTSNPNLYWYRQAAGRGLQLLFYSVGIGQISSEVPQNLSASRPQDRQFILSSKKLLLSDSGFYLCAWSSLGRGITDTQYFGPGTRLTVL.

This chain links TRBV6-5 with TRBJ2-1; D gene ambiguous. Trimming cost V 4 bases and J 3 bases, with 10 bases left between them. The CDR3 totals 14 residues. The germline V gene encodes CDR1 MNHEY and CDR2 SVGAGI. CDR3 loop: CASSSDADYNEQFF. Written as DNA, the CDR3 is TGTGCCAGCAGTTCCGACGCCGACTACAATGAGCAGTTCTTC.

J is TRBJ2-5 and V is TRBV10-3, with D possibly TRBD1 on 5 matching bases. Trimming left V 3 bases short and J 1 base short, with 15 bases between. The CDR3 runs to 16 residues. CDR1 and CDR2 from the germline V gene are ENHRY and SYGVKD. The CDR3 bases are TGTGCCATCAGTGATTATCATGGGGCTACCCAAGAGACCCAGTACTTC. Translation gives CAISDYHGATQETQYF.